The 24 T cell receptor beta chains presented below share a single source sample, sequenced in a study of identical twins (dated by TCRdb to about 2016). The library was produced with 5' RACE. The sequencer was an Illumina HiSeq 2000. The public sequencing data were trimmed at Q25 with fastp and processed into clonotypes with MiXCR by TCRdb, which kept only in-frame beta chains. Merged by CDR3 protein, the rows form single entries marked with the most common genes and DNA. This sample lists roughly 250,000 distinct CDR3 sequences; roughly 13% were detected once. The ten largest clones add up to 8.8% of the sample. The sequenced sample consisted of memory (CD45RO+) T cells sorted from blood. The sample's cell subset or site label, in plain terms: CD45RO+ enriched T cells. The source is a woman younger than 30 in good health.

The CDR3 loop is CACSDRSSYNSPLHF. CDR3 bases: TGTGCCTGCTCGGACCGGAGCTCCTATAATTCACCCCTCCACTTT. This chain links TRBV21-1 with TRBJ1-6. TRBV21-1 is flagged as a pseudogene. This CDR3 contains 15 residues.

CDR3 bases: TGTGCCAGCAGCTTTAGTAGCGGGAGGGCCGCCGGGGAGCTGTTTTTT. As protein: CASSFSSGRAAGELFF. The V gene is TRBV11-2, the J gene TRBJ2-2, with 11 bases matching TRBD2. Germline CDR1 SGHAT, CDR2 FQNNGV. V was clipped by 3 bases and J by 6 bases; unmatched bases: 6. CDR3 size: 16 residues.

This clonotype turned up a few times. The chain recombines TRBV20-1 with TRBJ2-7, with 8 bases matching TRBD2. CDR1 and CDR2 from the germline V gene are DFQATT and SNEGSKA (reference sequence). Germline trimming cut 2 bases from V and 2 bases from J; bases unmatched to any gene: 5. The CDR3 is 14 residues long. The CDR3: CSARSNGGAYEQYF. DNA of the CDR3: TGCAGTGCTAGATCAAACGGGGGGGCCTACGAGCAGTACTTC.

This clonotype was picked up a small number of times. CDR3 protein: CASSRGTPSYNEQFF. The CDR3 nucleotides read TGTGCCAGCAGCCGGGGGACTCCTTCCTACAATGAGCAGTTCTTC. The chain couples TRBV6-1 to TRBJ2-1; maybe TRBD2 (6 bases). The CDR3 length is 15 residues. V lost 6 bases and J 1 base, leaving 13 bases between the germline ends. CDR1 and CDR2 from the germline V gene are MNHNS and SASEGT.

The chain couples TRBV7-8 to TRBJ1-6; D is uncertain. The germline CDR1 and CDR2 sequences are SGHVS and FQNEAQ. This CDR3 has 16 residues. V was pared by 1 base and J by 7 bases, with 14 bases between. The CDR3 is CASSLDLYTGNSPLHF. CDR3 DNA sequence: TGTGCCAGCAGCTTAGATCTCTACACGGGAAATTCACCCCTCCACTTT.

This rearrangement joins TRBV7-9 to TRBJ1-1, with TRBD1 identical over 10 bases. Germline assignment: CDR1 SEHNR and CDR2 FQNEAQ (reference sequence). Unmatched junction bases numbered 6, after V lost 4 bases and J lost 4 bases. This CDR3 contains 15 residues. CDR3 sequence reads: CASSSTDRGSTEAFF. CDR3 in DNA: TGTGCCAGCAGCTCAACGGACAGGGGGAGCACTGAAGCTTTCTTT.

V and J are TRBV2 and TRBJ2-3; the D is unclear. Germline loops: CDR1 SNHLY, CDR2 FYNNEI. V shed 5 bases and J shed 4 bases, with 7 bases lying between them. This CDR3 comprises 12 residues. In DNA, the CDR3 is TGTGCCAGCAGTATAAATCCAGATACGCAGTATTTT. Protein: CASSINPDTQYF.

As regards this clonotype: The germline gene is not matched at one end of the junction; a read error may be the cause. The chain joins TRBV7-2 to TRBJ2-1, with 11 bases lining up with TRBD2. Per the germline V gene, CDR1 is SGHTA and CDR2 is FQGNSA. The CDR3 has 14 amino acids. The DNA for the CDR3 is TGTGCCAGCAGCCTAGCGGGAGGATGGAATGAGCAGTTCTTC. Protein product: CASSLAGGWNEQFF. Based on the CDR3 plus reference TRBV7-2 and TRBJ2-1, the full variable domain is GAGVSQSPSNKVTEKGKDVELRCDPISGHTALYWYRQSLGQGLEFLIYFQGNSAPDKSGLPSDRFSAERTGGSVSTLTIQRTQQEDSAVYLCASSLAGGWNEQFFGPGTRLTVL.

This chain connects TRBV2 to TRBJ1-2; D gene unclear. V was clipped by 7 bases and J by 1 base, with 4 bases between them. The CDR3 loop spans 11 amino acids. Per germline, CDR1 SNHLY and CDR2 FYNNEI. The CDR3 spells CASTVNYGYTF. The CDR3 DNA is TGTGCCAGCACAGTTAACTATGGCTACACCTTC.

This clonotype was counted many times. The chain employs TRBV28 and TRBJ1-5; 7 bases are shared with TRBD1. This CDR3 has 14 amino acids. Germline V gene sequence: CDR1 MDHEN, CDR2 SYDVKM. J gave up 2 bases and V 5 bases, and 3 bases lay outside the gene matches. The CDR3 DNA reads TGTGCCAGCAGTATACAGGGGCGCAATCAGCCCCAGCATTTT. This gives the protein CASSIQGRNQPQHF.

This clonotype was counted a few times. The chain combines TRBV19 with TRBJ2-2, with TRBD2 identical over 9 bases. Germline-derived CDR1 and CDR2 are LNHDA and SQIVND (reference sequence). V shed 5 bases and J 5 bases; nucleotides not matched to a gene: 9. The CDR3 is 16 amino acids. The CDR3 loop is CASSPKGLAATGELFF. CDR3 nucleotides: TGTGCCAGTAGTCCGAAGGGACTAGCAGCTACCGGGGAGCTGTTTTTT.

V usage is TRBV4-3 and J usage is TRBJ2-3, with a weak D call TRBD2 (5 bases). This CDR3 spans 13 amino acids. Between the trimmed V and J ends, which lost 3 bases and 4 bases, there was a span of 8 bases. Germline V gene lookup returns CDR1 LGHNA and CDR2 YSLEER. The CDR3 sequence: CASSHGVSDTQYF. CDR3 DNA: TGCGCCAGCAGCCACGGGGTGTCAGATACGCAGTATTTT.

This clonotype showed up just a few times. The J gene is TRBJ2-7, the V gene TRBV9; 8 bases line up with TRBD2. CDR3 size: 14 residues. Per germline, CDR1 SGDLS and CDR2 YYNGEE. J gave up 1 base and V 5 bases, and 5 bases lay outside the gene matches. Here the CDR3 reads CASSPAGGSYEQYF. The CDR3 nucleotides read TGTGCCAGCAGTCCGGCGGGAGGATCCTACGAGCAGTACTTC. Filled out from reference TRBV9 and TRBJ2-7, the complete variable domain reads DSGVTQTPKHLITATGQRVTLRCSPRSGDLSVYWYQQSLDQGLQFLIQYYNGEERAKGNILERFSAQQFPDLHSELNLSSLELGDSALYFCASSPAGGSYEQYFGPGTRLTVT.

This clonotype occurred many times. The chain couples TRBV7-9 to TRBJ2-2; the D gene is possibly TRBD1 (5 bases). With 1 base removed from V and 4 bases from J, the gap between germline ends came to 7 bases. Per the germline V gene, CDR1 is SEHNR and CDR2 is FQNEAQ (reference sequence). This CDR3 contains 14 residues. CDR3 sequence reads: CASSLGQSTGELFF. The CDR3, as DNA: TGTGCCAGCAGCTTAGGACAGAGCACCGGGGAGCTGTTTTTT.

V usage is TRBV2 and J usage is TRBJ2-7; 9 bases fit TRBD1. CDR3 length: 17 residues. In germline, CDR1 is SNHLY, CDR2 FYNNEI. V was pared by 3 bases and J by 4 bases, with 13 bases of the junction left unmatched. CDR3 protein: CASSEGSNGTGWYEQYF. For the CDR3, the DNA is TGTGCCAGCAGTGAGGGTTCTAATGGGACAGGGTGGTACGAGCAGTACTTC.

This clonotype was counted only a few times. The CDR3 DNA is TGTGCCACCAGCAGAGATATGGGGGGCTATGGCTACACCTTC. Amino acids: CATSRDMGGYGYTF. The chain carries TRBV15 and TRBJ1-2, with D possibly matching TRBD1 (5 bases). Trimming took 0 bases from V and 4 from J, leaving 9 bases between them. Per the germline V gene, CDR1 is LNHNV and CDR2 is YYDKDF (reference sequence). This CDR3 contains 14 residues.

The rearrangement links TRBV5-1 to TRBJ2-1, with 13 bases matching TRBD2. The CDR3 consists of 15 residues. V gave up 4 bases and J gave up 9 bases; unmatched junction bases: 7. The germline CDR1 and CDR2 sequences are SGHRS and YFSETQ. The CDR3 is CASSPGTSGDPEQFF. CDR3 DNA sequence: TGCGCCAGCAGCCCCGGGACTAGCGGGGACCCTGAGCAGTTCTTC.

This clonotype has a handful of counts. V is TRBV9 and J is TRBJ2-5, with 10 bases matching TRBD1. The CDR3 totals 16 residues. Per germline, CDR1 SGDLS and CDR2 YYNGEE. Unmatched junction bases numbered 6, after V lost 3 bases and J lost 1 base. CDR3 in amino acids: CASSASGTGAQETQYF. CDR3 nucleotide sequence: TGTGCCAGCAGCGCATCCGGGACAGGGGCCCAAGAGACCCAGTACTTC.

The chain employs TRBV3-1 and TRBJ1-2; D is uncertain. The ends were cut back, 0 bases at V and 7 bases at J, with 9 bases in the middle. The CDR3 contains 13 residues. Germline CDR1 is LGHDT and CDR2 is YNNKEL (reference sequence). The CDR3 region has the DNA TGTGCCAGCAGCCAAGAAGGGCGTTCTGGCTACACCTTC. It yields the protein CASSQEGRSGYTF.

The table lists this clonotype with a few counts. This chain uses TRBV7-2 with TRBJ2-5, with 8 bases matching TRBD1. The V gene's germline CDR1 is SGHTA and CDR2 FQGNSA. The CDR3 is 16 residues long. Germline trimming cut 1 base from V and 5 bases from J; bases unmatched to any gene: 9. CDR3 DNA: TGTGCCAGCAGCTTAGAATGGGGCAGGGGGCAGGAGACCCAGTACTTC. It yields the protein CASSLEWGRGQETQYF.

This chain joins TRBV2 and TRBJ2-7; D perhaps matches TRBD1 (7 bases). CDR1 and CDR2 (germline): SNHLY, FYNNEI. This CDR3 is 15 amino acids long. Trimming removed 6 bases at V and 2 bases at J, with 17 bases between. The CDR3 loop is CASREGATGAYEQYF. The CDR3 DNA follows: TGTGCCAGCAGGGAGGGGGCAACGGGGGCCTACGAGCAGTACTTC. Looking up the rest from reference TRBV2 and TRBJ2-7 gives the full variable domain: EPEVTQTPSHQVTQMGQEVILRCVPISNHLYFYWYRQILGQKVEFLVSFYNNEISEKSEIFDDQFSVERPDGSNFTLKIRSTKLEDSAMYFCASREGATGAYEQYFGPGTRLTVT.

Here the CDR3 DNA reads TGCAGTGCTACCACCAACCGGGGGCTAAGCAAGGCAGATACGCAGTATTTT. The encoded protein is CSATTNRGLSKADTQYF. V and J are TRBV20-1 and TRBJ2-3; either TRBD1 or TRBD2 may fit D (6 bases each). The CDR3 has 17 residues. The germline V gene has CDR1 DFQATT and CDR2 SNEGSKA (reference sequence). Trimming shortened V by 4 bases and J by 4 bases, and 24 bases separated the two germline ends.

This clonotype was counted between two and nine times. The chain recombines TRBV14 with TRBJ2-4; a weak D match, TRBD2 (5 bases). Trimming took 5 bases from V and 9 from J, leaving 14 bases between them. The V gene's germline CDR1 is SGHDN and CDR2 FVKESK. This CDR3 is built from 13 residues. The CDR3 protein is CASSFGGAGIQYF. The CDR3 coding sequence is TGTGCCAGCAGCTTTGGAGGAGCCGGCATTCAGTACTTC.

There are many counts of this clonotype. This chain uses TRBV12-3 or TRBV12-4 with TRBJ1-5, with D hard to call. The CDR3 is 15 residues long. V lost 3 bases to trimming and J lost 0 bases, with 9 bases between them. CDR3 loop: CASSFGSLSNQPQHF. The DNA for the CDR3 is TGTGCCAGCAGTTTTGGGTCCCTTAGCAATCAGCCCCAGCATTTT.